There are a few counts of the clone carrying this T cell receptor (beta chain). The data were obtained in a study of blood T cells in healthy people across ages. Together with a sample-barcoded 5' primer, a J-beta primer mix was included in a second PCR lasting about 6 to 11 cycles. From the 5' RACE reads, TCRdb called clonotypes with MiXCR, one entry per CDR3 protein. Here the sample spans fewer than 600,000 distinct CDR3 sequences, roughly a quarter being singletons. Germline CDR1 reads MNHEY; CDR2 reads SVGEGT. The CDR3 spans 13 residues. The V gene lost 5 bases and the J gene lost 8 bases, with 13 bases spanning the gap. These records were also assigned to another study, of T cells of mothers and their children.

The specimen was blood. The sequence derives from a boy younger than 10 in good health. V is TRBV6-2 or TRBV6-3 and J is TRBJ2-1; TRBD2 might be the D (7 bases). The chain's CDR3 is CASSSGTRDEQFF. CDR3 coding DNA: TGTGCCAGCAGTAGCGGGACAAGAGATGAGCAGTTCTTC.